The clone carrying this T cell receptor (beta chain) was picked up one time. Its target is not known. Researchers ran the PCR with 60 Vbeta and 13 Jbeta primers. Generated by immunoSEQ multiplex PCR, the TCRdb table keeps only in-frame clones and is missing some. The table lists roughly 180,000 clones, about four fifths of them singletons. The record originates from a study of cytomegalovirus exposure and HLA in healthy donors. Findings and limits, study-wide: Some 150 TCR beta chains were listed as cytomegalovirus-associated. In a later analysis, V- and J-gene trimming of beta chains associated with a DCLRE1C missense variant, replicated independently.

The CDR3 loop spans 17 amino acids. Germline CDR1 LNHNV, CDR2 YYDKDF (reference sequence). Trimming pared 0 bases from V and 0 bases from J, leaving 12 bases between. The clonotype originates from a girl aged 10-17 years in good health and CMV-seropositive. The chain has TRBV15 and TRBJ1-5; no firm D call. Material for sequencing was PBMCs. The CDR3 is CATSREVSTLSNQPQHF. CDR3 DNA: TGTGCCACCAGCAGAGAAGTCTCGACACTTAGCAATCAGCCCCAGCATTTT.